Presented here are 16 T cell receptor beta chains from one specimen sequenced in a study of T cell changes during pregnancy in multiple sclerosis. The assay was immunoSEQ multiplex PCR, and TCRdb's table has in-frame clones only and misses some. This table has tens of thousands of clones, around 91% appearing once. Sequences were derived from CD8+ T cells from peripheral blood mononuclear cells, sampled in the second trimester of pregnancy. All receptors derive from a female donor with multiple sclerosis, enrolled in a pregnancy study.

The rearrangement links TRBV2 to TRBJ2-3, with D tentatively TRBD2 (6 bases). Deletions cut 6 bases from V and 5 bases from J, with 15 bases between. CDR3 length: 14 residues. CDR1 is SNHLY, CDR2 FYNNEI, per germline. The CDR3 region is CASSPHPRGDTQYF. The DNA of the CDR3 is TGTGCCAGCAGCCCTCATCCGCGGGGAGATACGCAGTATTTT.

This clone was seen more than once but under ten times. This sequence joins TRBV30 and TRBJ1-1; possibly TRBD1 for D (5 bases). Trimming pared 5 bases from V and 1 base from J, leaving 5 bases between. This CDR3 has 11 residues. CDR1 and CDR2 from the germline V gene are GTSNPN and SVGIG (reference sequence). The CDR3 spells CAWGQNTEAFF. The CDR3 DNA reads TGTGCCTGGGGACAGAACACTGAAGCTTTCTTT.

The chain joins TRBV4-2 to TRBJ2-7; 10 nucleotides agree with TRBD1. With 0 bases clipped from V and 4 bases from J, the junction kept 15 bases outside the gene matches. The CDR3 contains 19 residues. CDR1 is LGHNA and CDR2 is YNFKEQ in the germline V gene. CDR3 nucleotide sequence: TGTGCCAGCAGCCAAGATCCTTTTAAGATGACAGGGGGCTTTTACGAGCAGTACTTC. Residues: CASSQDPFKMTGGFYEQYF.

The rearrangement joins TRBV4-3 to TRBJ2-3; D might be TRBD2 (5 bases). CDR3 length: 14 residues. The germline V and J ends were trimmed by 5 bases and 4 bases, with 13 bases remaining between them. Germline V gene lookup returns CDR1 LGHNA and CDR2 YSLEER. CDR3 DNA: TGCGCCAGCAGCAGACTACGCGGATCAGATACGCAGTATTTT. It is translated as CASSRLRGSDTQYF.

The chain employs TRBV6-5 and TRBJ1-6; no clear D. CDR1 is MNHEY and CDR2 is SVGAGI in the germline V gene. This CDR3 is 14 amino acids long. Trimming took 0 bases from V and 10 from J, leaving 10 bases between them. Written as DNA, the CDR3 is TGTGCCAGCAGTTACTCGAGTGAATCGTCACCCCTCCACTTT. The encoded protein is CASSYSSESSPLHF.

The chain couples TRBV7-9 to TRBJ1-6; 7 bases fit TRBD1. The CDR3 contains 12 residues. V lost 5 bases, J lost 10 bases, and 2 bases stayed unmatched. Germline values: CDR1 SEHNR, CDR2 FQNEAQ (reference sequence). The CDR3 protein is CASSEQGSPLHF. CDR3 nucleotide sequence: TGTGCCAGCAGCGAACAGGGGTCACCCCTCCACTTT.

V gene TRBV9 combines with J gene TRBJ2-7, with 10 positions matching TRBD1. In germline, CDR1 is SGDLS, CDR2 YYNGEE. J was trimmed by 3 bases and V by 3 bases; bases with no gene match: 6. CDR3 length equals 15 residues. The DNA for the CDR3 is TGTGCCAGCAGCGCAGGACAGGGGGATGTCTACGAGCAGTACTTC. Amino acid sequence: CASSAGQGDVYEQYF.

The chain uses TRBV27 and TRBJ1-1; 7 positions match TRBD1. After removal of 5 bases from V and 10 bases from J, the junction contained 7 bases not matched to a gene. This CDR3 is built from 12 residues. Germline values: CDR1 MNHEY, CDR2 SMNVEV (reference sequence). The CDR3: CASSMTGSGAFF. The CDR3 DNA sequence: TGTGCCAGCAGTATGACAGGGAGTGGAGCTTTCTTT.

The rearrangement joins TRBV10-2 to TRBJ2-3; 10 bases align to TRBD2. The germline gives CDR1 WSHSY, CDR2 SAAADI. V lost 5 bases, J lost 0 bases, and 5 bases stayed unmatched. CDR3 size: 16 residues. DNA for the CDR3: TGCGCCAGCAGTCCCATACTAGCGGGAAGCACAGATACGCAGTATTTT. Encoded protein: CASSPILAGSTDTQYF.

This chain connects TRBV25-1 to TRBJ2-2, with 7 bases aligning to TRBD2. V was clipped by 4 bases and J by 1 base; unmatched bases: 3. This CDR3 region has 15 residues. Germline V gene sequence: CDR1 MGHDK, CDR2 SYGVNS. The CDR3 loop is CASSAPGGNTGELFF. The CDR3 nucleotides read TGTGCCAGCAGTGCCCCGGGGGGGAACACCGGGGAGCTGTTTTTT.

The chain combines TRBV4-1 with TRBJ2-7, with a possible D match to TRBD2 (6 bases). CDR1 is MGHRA and CDR2 is YSYEKL in the germline V gene. The CDR3 is 13 residues long. Trimming stripped 1 base from V and 3 bases from J, with 7 bases between. CDR3 nucleotide sequence: TGCGCCAGCAGCCAAGGACTAGTCTACGAGCAGTACTTC. Translation gives CASSQGLVYEQYF.

The V call is TRBV2, the J call TRBJ2-1, with D possibly being TRBD1 (5 bases). Germline loops: CDR1 SNHLY, CDR2 FYNNEI. The V end was cut by 8 bases, the J end by 1 base, with 9 bases between. This CDR3 is 13 amino acids long. The CDR3 spells CASSQGSYNEQFF. CDR3 nucleotides: TGTGCCAGCTCGCAGGGTTCCTACAATGAGCAGTTCTTC.

CDR3 bases: TGTGCCAGCACCCTAGCGGGAGGCAATGAGCAGTTCTTC. Translating it yields CASTLAGGNEQFF. The gene calls are TRBV2 and TRBJ2-1; 11 positions agree with TRBD2. The CDR3 has 13 residues. V lost 7 bases to trimming and J lost 6 bases; unmatched junction nucleotides: 2. CDR1 is SNHLY and CDR2 is FYNNEI in the germline V gene. Filled out from reference TRBV2 and TRBJ2-1, the complete variable domain reads EPEVTQTPSHQVTQMGQEVILRCVPISNHLYFYWYRQILGQKVEFLVSFYNNEISEKSEIFDDQFSVERPDGSNFTLKIRSTKLEDSAMYFCASTLAGGNEQFFGPGTRLTVL.

The chain couples TRBV10-3 to TRBJ1-2; TRBD1 matches at 8 bases. The germline V gene encodes CDR1 ENHRY and CDR2 SYGVKD. V shed 3 bases and J 3 bases; nucleotides not matched to a gene: 15. This CDR3 is 18 amino acids long. DNA of the CDR3: TGTGCCATCAGTGATACGACAGGGGCGGTTGTTTCGGACTATGGCTACACCTTC. It is translated as CAISDTTGAVVSDYGYTF.

The rearrangement joins TRBV6-5 to TRBJ2-5; D remains ambiguous. The CDR3 is made up of 16 amino acids. CDR1 is MNHEY and CDR2 is SVGAGI in the germline V gene. The V end was cut by 4 bases, the J end by 5 bases, with 20 bases between. The CDR3 reads CASSSTPAYYRETQYF. DNA for the CDR3: TGTGCCAGCAGTTCTACCCCGGCGTACTACCGCGAGACCCAGTACTTC.

The chain recombines TRBV4-2 with TRBJ2-1, with 8 bases that match TRBD2. In germline, CDR1 is LGHNA, CDR2 YNFKEQ. The CDR3 runs 16 residues. Trimming took 0 bases from V and 8 from J; bases not matched to a gene: 9. CDR3 DNA: TGTGCCAGCAGCCAAGACATTAGCGGGGCAGGCGATGAGCAGTTCTTC. It translates to CASSQDISGAGDEQFF.